One and the same sample provided the 32 T cell receptor beta chains below, sequenced in a study of T cells after yellow fever vaccination. TCRdb itself ran the 5' RACE reads through MiXCR, one entry per CDR3 protein. Among 250,000 to 350,000 distinct CDR3 sequences, around 6.8% were seen once, and the ten largest hold 15% to 20%. The source material was PBMCs, sampled about 49 days after the first yellow fever vaccination. Receptors were obtained from a man between 18 and 35 years old who received the YFV17D yellow fever vaccine.

The rearrangement joins TRBV5-1 to TRBJ2-3; D possibly corresponds to TRBD2 (6 bases). Germline CDR1 is SGHRS and CDR2 is YFSETQ. The CDR3 runs to 18 residues. Trimming removed 0 bases at V and 6 bases at J, with 23 bases between. CDR3 protein: CASSLGLPGDPGADTQYF. The CDR3 DNA reads as TGCGCCAGCAGCTTGGGGCTCCCGGGGGACCCCGGGGCGGATACGCAGTATTTT.

This clonotype was observed many times. The rearrangement joins TRBV5-1 to TRBJ1-1; no definite D call. Germline lookup yields CDR1 SGHRS and CDR2 YFSETQ. CDR3 length: 13 amino acids. Trimming took 2 bases from V and 5 from J, leaving 10 bases between them. This CDR3 reads CASSLLLGTEAFF. The DNA of the CDR3 is TGCGCCAGCAGCTTATTATTGGGGACTGAAGCTTTCTTT.

There are a few counts of this clonotype. The chain uses TRBV5-1 and TRBJ2-5, with 7 nucleotides matching TRBD2. The V gene's germline CDR1 is SGHRS and CDR2 YFSETQ. The CDR3 length is 15 residues. Unmatched junction bases numbered 9, after V lost 5 bases and J lost 2 bases. CDR3 region: CASSFTGTIQETQYF. The CDR3 nucleotides are TGCGCCAGCAGTTTTACCGGGACTATACAAGAGACCCAGTACTTC.

In this sample, this clonotype turned up a few times. The chain links TRBV4-3 to TRBJ2-2, with 9 bases matching TRBD2. Per the germline V gene, CDR1 is LGHNA and CDR2 is YSLEER. V lost 1 base and J lost 5; bases outside the gene matches: 5. The CDR3 is 16 residues long. This CDR3 is CASSQAVRGGTGELFF. DNA for the CDR3: TGCGCCAGCAGCCAAGCCGTGCGGGGGGGAACCGGGGAGCTGTTTTTT.

This clonotype was detected a few times. The rearrangement links TRBV7-8 to TRBJ2-1; 10 bases are a match to TRBD2. Germline values: CDR1 SGHVS, CDR2 FQNEAQ. The CDR3 is 16 amino acids. J lost 4 bases, V lost 5 bases, and 8 bases had no gene match. The CDR3 DNA is TGTGCCAGCAGCGGTTCCGCTAGCGGGGGATACAATGAGCAGTTCTTC. This translates into CASSGSASGGYNEQFF.

This chain uses TRBV7-8 with TRBJ2-7; D uncertain. CDR1 is SGHVS and CDR2 is FQNEAQ in the germline V gene. The ends were cut back, 1 base at V and 4 bases at J, with 8 bases in the middle. The CDR3 covers 13 residues. CDR3 residues: CASSLELIYEQYV. In nucleotides, the CDR3 is TGTGCCAGCAGCTTAGAACTGATATACGAGCAGTACGTC.

This clonotype was seen a handful of times. V and J are TRBV6-5 and TRBJ2-7; 7 bases agree with TRBD2. The trim removed 3 bases at V and 2 bases at J, leaving 4 bases unmatched. In germline, CDR1 is MNHEY, CDR2 SVGAGI. CDR3 length equals 14 residues. CDR3 region: CASSYWGGAYEQYF. The CDR3 DNA reads TGTGCCAGCAGTTATTGGGGGGGAGCCTACGAGCAGTACTTC.

The sample holds a few counts of this clonotype. V usage is TRBV11-1 and J usage is TRBJ1-2, with 7 bases aligning to TRBD1. Trimming cost V 5 bases and J 6 bases; bases outside gene matches: 9. The CDR3 is made up of 14 amino acids. The V gene's germline CDR1 is SGHAT and CDR2 FQDESV (reference sequence). CDR3 in amino acids: CASSPDRQGHGYTF. The CDR3 region has the DNA TGTGCCAGCAGCCCCGACCGACAGGGTCATGGCTACACCTTC.

This clonotype appeared a few times. The genes are TRBV6-2 or TRBV6-3 and TRBJ2-7, with D maybe TRBD1 (6 bases). The CDR3 runs to 14 residues. V was clipped by 5 bases and J by 2 bases, with 13 bases between them. The germline V gene encodes CDR1 MNHEY and CDR2 SVGEGT. The CDR3 loop is CASSRQEEAYEQYV. CDR3 bases: TGTGCCAGCAGTAGACAGGAGGAAGCCTACGAGCAGTACGTC.

The table lists this clonotype with a few counts. V gene TRBV6-2 or TRBV6-3 combines with J gene TRBJ1-5, with D maybe TRBD1 (5 bases). CDR1 MNHEY and CDR2 SVGEGT come from the germline V gene. The CDR3 sequence is 14 residues long. Trimming pared 2 bases from V and 7 bases from J, leaving 12 bases between. The CDR3 here is CASSYMQGRQPQHF. The CDR3 nucleotides are TGTGCCAGCAGTTACATGCAGGGTCGACAGCCCCAGCATTTT.

This clonotype was counted a few times. CDR3 in amino acids: CGGLLGNTEAFF. In nucleotides, the CDR3 is TGTGGGGGCCTCCTGGGGAACACTGAAGCTTTCTTT. The chain is built from TRBV7-9 and TRBJ1-1; a weak D match, TRBD1 (5 bases). Germline V gene data show CDR1 as SEHNR and CDR2 as FQNEAQ (reference sequence). The CDR3 extends over 12 amino acids.

This clonotype was recorded a few times. The rearrangement joins TRBV20-1 to TRBJ2-5; maybe TRBD1 (6 bases). V lost 4 bases, J lost 5 bases, and 20 bases lay in between. The CDR3 contains 15 residues. The germline CDR1 and CDR2 sequences are DFQATT and SNEGSKA (reference sequence). The CDR3 DNA reads TGCAGTGCTACCATAAAGCTCGGACAGTGGGAGACCCAGTACTTC. Protein sequence: CSATIKLGQWETQYF.

The V and J genes are TRBV29-1 and TRBJ2-4; 7 bases are shared with TRBD2. J gave up 2 bases and V 6 bases, and 7 bases lay outside the gene matches. This CDR3 comprises 14 residues. Germline CDR1 is SQVTM and CDR2 is ANQGSEA. CDR3 nucleotides: TGCAGCGTCGCAACCGGGGGGACCAAAAACATTCAGTACTTC. Amino acids: CSVATGGTKNIQYF.

V usage is TRBV20-1 and J usage is TRBJ2-1; 9 nucleotides match TRBD2. The length of the CDR3 is 17 residues. The trim removed 2 bases at V and 0 bases at J, leaving 8 bases unmatched. Germline V gene sequence: CDR1 DFQATT, CDR2 SNEGSKA (reference sequence). The CDR3 DNA reads TGCAGTGCTAGAAGCAGCGGGGGGCGAAGCTCCTACAATGAGCAGTTCTTC. This gives the protein CSARSSGGRSSYNEQFF.

V gene TRBV10-3 combines with J gene TRBJ2-1; 7 bases fit TRBD2. The CDR3 loop spans 15 amino acids. Germline loops: CDR1 ENHRY, CDR2 SYGVKD. V dropped 6 bases and J dropped 8; count of bases not matched to a gene: 13. This CDR3 is CAIREGRGKVDEQFF. The CDR3 nucleotides are TGTGCCATCAGGGAGGGGCGGGGGAAGGTTGATGAGCAGTTCTTC.

This clonotype was counted only a few times. The V call is TRBV5-5, the J call TRBJ1-3; TRBD1 agrees at 8 bases. In germline, CDR1 is SGHKS, CDR2 YYEKEE (reference sequence). The V gene end was trimmed by 3 bases and the J gene end by 0 bases; junction bases not matched to a gene: 8. The CDR3 loop spans 17 amino acids. The CDR3 sequence: CASSSARTGPSGNTIYF. The CDR3 nucleotides read TGTGCCAGCAGCTCAGCCCGGACAGGGCCCTCTGGAAACACCATATATTTT.

The genes are TRBV7-6 and TRBJ2-5, with D perhaps assigned TRBD1 or TRBD2 (6 bases each). The CDR3 spans 17 residues. Germline V lookup: CDR1 SGHVS, CDR2 FNYEAQ. Deletions cut 2 bases from V and 3 bases from J, with 19 bases between. In nucleotides, the CDR3 is TGTGCCAGCAGCTTATCTGCGGCGACGGGGGCTGAAGAGACCCAGTACTTC. It translates to CASSLSAATGAEETQYF.

This clonotype was observed at least ten times. The genes are TRBV6-5 and TRBJ1-1; D perhaps matches TRBD1 (6 bases). The CDR3 is 15 amino acids. The V end lost 2 bases, the J end lost 5 bases, and 15 bases lay between the germline ends. Germline assignment: CDR1 MNHEY and CDR2 SVGAGI. The CDR3 nucleotides read TGTGCCAGCAGTTACGGGATAGGGGGTTCGACTGAAGCTTTCTTT. Its translation: CASSYGIGGSTEAFF.

This clonotype was picked up a small number of times. The chain combines TRBV6-5 with TRBJ1-6, with a weak D call TRBD1 (5 bases). The V gene lost 0 bases and the J gene lost 2 bases, with 17 bases spanning the gap. This CDR3 contains 19 residues. Per germline, CDR1 MNHEY and CDR2 SVGAGI. CDR3 sequence (DNA): TGTGCCAGCAGTTACTCGAATAATCAGGGTCGCACCTATAATTCACCCCTCCACTTT. Protein sequence: CASSYSNNQGRTYNSPLHF.

The chain recombines TRBV7-9 with TRBJ1-2; no definite D call. Looked up from germline, CDR1 is SEHNR and CDR2 is FQNEAQ (reference sequence). The CDR3 covers 13 residues. Trimming removed 7 bases from V and 8 bases from J, with 17 bases in between. The CDR3 DNA is TGTGCCAGCATCCGATTCGAGGCGCGCGGCTACACCTTC. This translates into CASIRFEARGYTF.

This clonotype was counted only a few times. The rearrangement links TRBV4-3 to TRBJ1-2, with TRBD1 identical over 10 bases. Trimming took 3 bases from V and 4 from J; bases not matched to a gene: 5. This CDR3 has 15 residues. The germline V gene encodes CDR1 LGHNA and CDR2 YSLEER. This CDR3 reads CASSQAGTGVYGYTF. In nucleotides, the CDR3 is TGCGCCAGCAGCCAGGCCGGGACAGGGGTCTATGGCTACACCTTC.

This clonotype has only a few counts. The J gene is TRBJ1-5, the V gene TRBV12-3 or TRBV12-4; no clear D. V shed 1 base and J shed 1 base, with 11 bases lying between them. The CDR3 is 16 residues long. CDR3 in amino acids: CASSLGRQLSNQPQHF. The CDR3 DNA reads as TGTGCCAGCAGTTTAGGTCGGCAGCTGAGCAATCAGCCCCAGCATTTT.

The chain uses TRBV7-3 and TRBJ2-1; 8 bases fit TRBD2. The germline V gene encodes CDR1 SGHTA and CDR2 FQGTGA. CDR3 length: 14 residues. J gave up 11 bases and V 3 bases, and 9 bases lay outside the gene matches. In nucleotides, the CDR3 is TGTGCCAGCAGCTTCGGGCTAGCGGGCGGGCAGCAGTTCTTC. This encodes CASSFGLAGGQQFF.

This clonotype has a handful of counts. The chain is built from TRBV6-5 and TRBJ1-2; D uncertain. The length of the CDR3 is 13 residues. Deletions cut 0 bases from V and 3 bases from J, with 5 bases between. Germline assignment: CDR1 MNHEY and CDR2 SVGAGI. The CDR3 protein is CASSYSRDYGYTF. The CDR3 DNA reads TGTGCCAGCAGTTACTCAAGGGACTATGGCTACACCTTC.

There are a few counts of this clonotype. The genes are TRBV6-2 or TRBV6-3 and TRBJ2-4; D uncertain. Trimming took off 4 bases at V and 2 bases at J, with 12 bases between the two ends. This CDR3 comprises 15 residues. From germline, CDR1 is MNHEY and CDR2 SVGEGT. The CDR3 is CASSSHLGTKNIQYF. The CDR3 DNA reads as TGTGCCAGCAGTTCCCATCTGGGGACCAAAAACATTCAGTACTTC.

The count of this clonotype is one. A much larger clone lies a single base off, so this may be a read error. V gene TRBV5-4 combines with J gene TRBJ2-6; D gene ambiguous. Germline V lookup: CDR1 SGHNT, CDR2 YYREEE (reference sequence). CDR3 length: 17 amino acids. CDR3 DNA sequence: TGTGCCAACAGCTTGGCCCTCACGGGCTCTGGGGCCAACGTCCTGACTTTC. Translated, it gives CANSLALTGSGANVLTF.

The V call is TRBV5-1, the J call TRBJ2-1; 8 positions agree with TRBD2. Germline lookup yields CDR1 SGHRS and CDR2 YFSETQ. CDR3 length: 16 residues. The ends lost 3 bases at V and 7 bases at J; junction bases unmatched: 12. The CDR3 DNA sequence: TGCGCCAGCAGCTCCTTTAGCGGGATAGCGGCAAATGAGCAGTTCTTC. It codes for CASSSFSGIAANEQFF.

As to this clonotype: Here the CDR3 omits its conserved ending phenylalanine or tryptophan, so a read error is the likely source. The chain combines TRBV11-2 with TRBJ2-1, with no clear D. CDR1 and CDR2 (germline): SGHAT, FQNNGV. The CDR3 runs to 12 residues. Trimming took 5 bases from V and 8 from J, leaving 10 bases between them. The CDR3 sequence is CASSELGDEQFY. CDR3 coding DNA: TGTGCCAGCAGCGAGCTAGGCGATGAGCAGTTCTAC.

The sample holds a few counts of this clonotype. J is TRBJ2-7 and V is TRBV18, with a tentative D call TRBD2 (6 bases). Trimming removed 1 base from V and 2 bases from J, with 12 bases in between. CDR1 KGHSH and CDR2 LQKENI come from the germline V gene. The CDR3 is 15 amino acids. Here the CDR3 reads CASSPRTGATYEQYF. The DNA for the CDR3 is TGTGCCAGCTCACCACGGACGGGAGCCACCTACGAGCAGTACTTC.

The J gene is TRBJ1-5, the V gene TRBV4-1; no clear D. Germline V CDR1 and CDR2: MGHRA, YSYEKL. V gave up 0 bases and J gave up 3 bases, with 6 bases separating them. The CDR3 length is 14 residues. The CDR3 nucleotides are TGCGCCAGCAGCCAAGACGTTTACAATCAGCCCCAGCATTTT. Protein sequence: CASSQDVYNQPQHF.

The rearrangement links TRBV29-1 to TRBJ2-3, with D hard to call. The CDR3 length is 17 residues. The germline V gene encodes CDR1 SQVTM and CDR2 ANQGSEA. V was cut by 4 bases and J by 6 bases, with 26 bases left in between. The CDR3 sequence: CSVVNYGSGPNSDTQYF. CDR3 sequence (DNA): TGCAGCGTTGTAAATTACGGGTCAGGCCCTAATTCGGATACGCAGTATTTT.

V is TRBV5-6 and J is TRBJ1-1; 8 positions match TRBD1. The CDR3 contains 15 residues. The germline CDR1 and CDR2 sequences are SGHDT and YYEEEE. Germline trimming cut 3 bases from V and 1 base from J; bases unmatched to any gene: 5. CDR3 amino acids: CASSWRQGKNTEAFF. CDR3 nucleotides: TGTGCCAGCAGCTGGAGACAGGGGAAGAACACTGAAGCTTTCTTT.